These 2 T cell receptor beta chains originate from one sample sequenced in a study of cytomegalovirus exposure and HLA in healthy donors. Using immunoSEQ multiplex PCR, the repertoire was profiled, and TCRdb retains in-frame clones only, with some absent. The data contain around 200,000 clones, 80% to 90% of them singletons. Sequenced sample: PBMCs. Every receptor here comes from a woman under 30 in good health and CMV-seronegative.

This rearrangement joins TRBV5-1 to TRBJ1-1, with unresolved D. Trimming removed 4 bases from V and 7 bases from J, with 14 bases in between. The CDR3 totals 13 residues. CDR1 is SGHRS, CDR2 YFSETQ, per germline. The CDR3 here is CASSPQREGEAFF. The CDR3, as DNA: TGCGCCAGCAGCCCACAGCGGGAGGGTGAAGCTTTCTTT.

This chain uses TRBV10-3 with TRBJ2-7, with TRBD2 matching 13 bases. The CDR3 covers 13 residues. V gave up 7 bases and J gave up 7 bases; unmatched junction bases: 4. Germline loops: CDR1 ENHRY, CDR2 SYGVKD. The CDR3 bases are TGTGCCATCACCCGACTAGCGGGGGGAGAGCAGTACTTC. This encodes CAITRLAGGEQYF.